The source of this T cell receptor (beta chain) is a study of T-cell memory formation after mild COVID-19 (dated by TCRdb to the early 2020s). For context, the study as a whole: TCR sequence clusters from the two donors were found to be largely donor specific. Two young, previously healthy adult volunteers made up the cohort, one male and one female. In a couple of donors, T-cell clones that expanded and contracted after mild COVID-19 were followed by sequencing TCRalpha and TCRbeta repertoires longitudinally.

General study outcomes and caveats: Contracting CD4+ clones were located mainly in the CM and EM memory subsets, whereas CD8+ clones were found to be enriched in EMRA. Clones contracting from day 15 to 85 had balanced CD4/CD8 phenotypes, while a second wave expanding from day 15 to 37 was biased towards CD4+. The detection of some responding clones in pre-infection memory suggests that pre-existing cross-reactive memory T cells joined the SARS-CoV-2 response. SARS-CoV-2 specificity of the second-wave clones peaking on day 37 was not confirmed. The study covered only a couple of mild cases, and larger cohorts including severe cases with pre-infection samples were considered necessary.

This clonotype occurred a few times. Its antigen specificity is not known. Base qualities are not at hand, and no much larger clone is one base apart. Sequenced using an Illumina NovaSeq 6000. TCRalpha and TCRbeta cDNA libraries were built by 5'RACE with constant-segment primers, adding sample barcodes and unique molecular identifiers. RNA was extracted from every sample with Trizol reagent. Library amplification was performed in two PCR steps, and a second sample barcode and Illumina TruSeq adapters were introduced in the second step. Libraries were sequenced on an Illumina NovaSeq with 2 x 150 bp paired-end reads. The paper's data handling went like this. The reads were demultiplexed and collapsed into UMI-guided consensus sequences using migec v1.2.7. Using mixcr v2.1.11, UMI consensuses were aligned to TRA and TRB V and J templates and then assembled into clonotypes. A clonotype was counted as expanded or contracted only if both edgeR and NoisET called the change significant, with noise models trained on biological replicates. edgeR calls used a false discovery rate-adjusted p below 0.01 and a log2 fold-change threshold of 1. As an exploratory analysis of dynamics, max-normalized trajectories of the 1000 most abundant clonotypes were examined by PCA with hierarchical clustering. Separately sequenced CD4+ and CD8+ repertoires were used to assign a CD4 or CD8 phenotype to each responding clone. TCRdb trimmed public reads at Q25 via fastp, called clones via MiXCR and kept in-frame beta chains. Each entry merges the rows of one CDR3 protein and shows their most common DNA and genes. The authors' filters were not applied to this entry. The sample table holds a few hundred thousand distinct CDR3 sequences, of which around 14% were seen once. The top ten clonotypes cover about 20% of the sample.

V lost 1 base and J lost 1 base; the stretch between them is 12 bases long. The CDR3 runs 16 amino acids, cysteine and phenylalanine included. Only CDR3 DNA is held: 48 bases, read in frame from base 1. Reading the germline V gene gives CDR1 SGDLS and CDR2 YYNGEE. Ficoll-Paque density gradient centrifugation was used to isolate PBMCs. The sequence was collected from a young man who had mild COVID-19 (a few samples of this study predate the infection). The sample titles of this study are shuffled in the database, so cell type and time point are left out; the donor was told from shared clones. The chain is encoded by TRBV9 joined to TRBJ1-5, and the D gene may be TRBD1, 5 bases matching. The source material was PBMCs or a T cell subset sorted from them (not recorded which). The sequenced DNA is TGTGCCAGCAGCGTAACTGGGGGGGGAAGCAATCAGCCCCAGCATTTT. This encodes CASSVTGGGSNQPQHF.